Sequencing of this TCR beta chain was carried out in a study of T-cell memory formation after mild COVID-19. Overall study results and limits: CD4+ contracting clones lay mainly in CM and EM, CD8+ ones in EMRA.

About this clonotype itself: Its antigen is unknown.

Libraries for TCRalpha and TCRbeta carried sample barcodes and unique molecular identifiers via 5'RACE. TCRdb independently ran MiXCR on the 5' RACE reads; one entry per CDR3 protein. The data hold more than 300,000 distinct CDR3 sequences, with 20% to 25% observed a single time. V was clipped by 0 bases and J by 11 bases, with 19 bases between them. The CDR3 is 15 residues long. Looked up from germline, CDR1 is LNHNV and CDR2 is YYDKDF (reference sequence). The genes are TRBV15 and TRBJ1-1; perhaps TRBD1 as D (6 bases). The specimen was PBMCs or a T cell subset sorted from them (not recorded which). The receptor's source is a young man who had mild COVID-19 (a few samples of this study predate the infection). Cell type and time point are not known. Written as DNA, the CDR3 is TGTGCCACCAGCAGAGATGGGGGCGTACTTGAGCGTGCTTTCTTT. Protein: CATSRDGGVLERAFF.